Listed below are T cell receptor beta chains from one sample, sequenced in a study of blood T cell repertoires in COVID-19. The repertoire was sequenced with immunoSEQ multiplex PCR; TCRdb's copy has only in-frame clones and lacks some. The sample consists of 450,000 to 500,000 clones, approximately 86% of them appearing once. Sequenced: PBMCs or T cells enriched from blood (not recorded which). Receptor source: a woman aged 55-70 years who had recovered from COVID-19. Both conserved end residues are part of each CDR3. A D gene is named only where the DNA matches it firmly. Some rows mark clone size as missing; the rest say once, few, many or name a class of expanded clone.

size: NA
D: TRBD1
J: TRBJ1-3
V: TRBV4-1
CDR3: CASSPLDRGLGNTIYF
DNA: TGCGCCAGCAGCCCCTTGGACAGGGGGCTAGGAAACACCATATATTTT

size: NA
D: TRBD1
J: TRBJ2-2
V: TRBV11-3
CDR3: CASSLDPGQGAGELFF
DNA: TGTGCCAGCAGCTTAGATCCTGGACAGGGGGCAGGGGAGCTGTTTTTT

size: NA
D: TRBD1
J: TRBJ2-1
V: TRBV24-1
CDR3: CATSDTRTGADEQFF
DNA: TGTGCCACCAGTGATACCCGGACAGGGGCCGATGAGCAGTTCTTC

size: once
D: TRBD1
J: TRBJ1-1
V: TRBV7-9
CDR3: CASSLTGPTEAFF
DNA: TGTGCCAGCAGCTTGACAGGGCCCACTGAAGCTTTCTTT

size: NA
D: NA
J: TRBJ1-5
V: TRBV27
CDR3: CASSLYAGPLWSQHF
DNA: TGTGCCAGCAGTTTATATGCGGGACCCCTTTGGTCCCAGCATTTT

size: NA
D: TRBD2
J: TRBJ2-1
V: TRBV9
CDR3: CASSVRGDSYNEQFF
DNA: TGTGCCAGCAGCGTACGGGGGGACTCCTACAATGAGCAGTTCTTC

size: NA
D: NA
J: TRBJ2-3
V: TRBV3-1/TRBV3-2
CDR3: CASGLSPSDTQYF
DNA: TGTGCCAGCGGACTTAGCCCCTCAGATACGCAGTATTTT

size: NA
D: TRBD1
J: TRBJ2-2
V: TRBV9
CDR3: CASSVFSGTGAGELFF
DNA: TGTGCCAGCAGCGTCTTCTCCGGGACAGGGGCCGGGGAGCTGTTTTTT

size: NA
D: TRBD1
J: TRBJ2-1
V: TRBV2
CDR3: CASSAEGARNEQFF
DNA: TGTGCCAGCAGTGCCGAGGGGGCGCGTAATGAGCAGTTCTTC

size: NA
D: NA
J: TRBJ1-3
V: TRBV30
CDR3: CAWSLTGYPGNTIYF
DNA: TGTGCCTGGAGTTTAACAGGGTACCCTGGAAACACCATATATTTT

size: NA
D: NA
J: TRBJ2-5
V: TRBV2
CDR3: CASSMDSQETQYF
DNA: TGTGCCAGCAGTATGGACAGCCAAGAGACCCAGTACTTC

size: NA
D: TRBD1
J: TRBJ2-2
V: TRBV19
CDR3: CASSIGQGINTGELFF
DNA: TGTGCCAGTAGTATAGGACAGGGAATAAACACCGGGGAGCTGTTTTTT

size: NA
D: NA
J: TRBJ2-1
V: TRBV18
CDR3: CASSPPTEGEQFF
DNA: TGTGCCAGCTCACCACCCACTGAGGGTGAGCAGTTCTTC

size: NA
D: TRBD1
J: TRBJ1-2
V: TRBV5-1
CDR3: CASSFGTGVDYGYTF
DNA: TGCGCCAGCAGCTTCGGGACAGGGGTTGACTATGGCTACACCTTC

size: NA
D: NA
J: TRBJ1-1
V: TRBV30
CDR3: CAWSAGTTTEAFF
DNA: TGTGCCTGGAGCGCAGGAACGACCACTGAAGCTTTCTTT

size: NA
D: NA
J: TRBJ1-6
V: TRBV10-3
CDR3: CAISELEGSSPLHF
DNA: TGTGCCATCAGTGAGTTGGAGGGAAGTTCACCCCTCCACTTT

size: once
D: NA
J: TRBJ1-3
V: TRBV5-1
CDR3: CASSLAVVTGRSSGNTIYF
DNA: TGCGCCAGCAGCTTGGCCGTAGTTACAGGGAGAAGCTCTGGAAACACCATATATTTT

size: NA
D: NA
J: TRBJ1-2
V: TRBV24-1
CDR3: CATSDRTDPHGYTF
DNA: TGTGCCACCAGTGATCGGACAGACCCACATGGCTACACCTTC

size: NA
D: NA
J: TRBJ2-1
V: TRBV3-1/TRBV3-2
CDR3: CASSQDAYAREEQFF
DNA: TGTGCCAGCAGCCAAGACGCTTACGCGAGGGAAGAGCAGTTCTTC